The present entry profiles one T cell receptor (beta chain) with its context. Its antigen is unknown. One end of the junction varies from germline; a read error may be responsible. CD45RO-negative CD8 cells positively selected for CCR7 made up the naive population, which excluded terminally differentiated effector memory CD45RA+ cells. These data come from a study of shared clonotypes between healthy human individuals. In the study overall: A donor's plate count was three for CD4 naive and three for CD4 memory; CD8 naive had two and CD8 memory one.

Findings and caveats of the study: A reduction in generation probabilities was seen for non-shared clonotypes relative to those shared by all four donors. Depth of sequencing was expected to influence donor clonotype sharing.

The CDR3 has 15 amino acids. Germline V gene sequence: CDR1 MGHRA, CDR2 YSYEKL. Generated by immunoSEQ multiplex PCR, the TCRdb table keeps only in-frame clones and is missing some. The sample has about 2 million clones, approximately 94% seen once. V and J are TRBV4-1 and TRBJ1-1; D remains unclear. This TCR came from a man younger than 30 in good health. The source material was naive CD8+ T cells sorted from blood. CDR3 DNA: TGCGCCAGCAGCGAAGATTCGGCCATGAACACTGAAGCTTTCTTT. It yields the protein CASSEDSAMNTEAFF.